These 27 T cell receptor beta chains were sequenced from one sample in a study of blood T cell repertoires in COVID-19. Only in-frame clones appear in the TCRdb table, and some are missing; sequencing was by immunoSEQ multiplex PCR. The table has over 200,000 clones, 75% to 90% seen once. Material for sequencing was peripheral blood. Receptor source: a human donor in a cohort sampled during active COVID-19.

V gene TRBV11-3 combines with J gene TRBJ2-5; TRBD2 agrees at 7 bases. Germline V gene lookup returns CDR1 SGHNT and CDR2 YENEEA. The trim removed 5 bases at V and 4 bases at J, leaving 10 bases unmatched. The CDR3 consists of 15 residues. CDR3 sequence (DNA): TGTGCCAGCAGCGCCGGTGCGGGAGCTGGAGAGACCCAGTACTTC. Protein product: CASSAGAGAGETQYF.

This clone came up a few times. The chain combines TRBV6-5 with TRBJ1-3; possible D gene TRBD1, 5 bases. V lost 6 bases and J 4 bases, leaving 10 bases between the germline ends. Germline CDR1 reads MNHEY; CDR2 reads SVGAGI. The CDR3 runs to 13 residues. The CDR3 DNA sequence: TGTGCCAGCAGGACTGCAGGGGGAAACACCATATATTTT. Its protein is CASRTAGGNTIYF.

The chain joins TRBV27 to TRBJ1-1; 8 bases align to TRBD1. CDR1 is MNHEY and CDR2 is SMNVEV in the germline V gene (reference sequence). The CDR3 is made up of 13 amino acids. Unmatched junction bases numbered 7, after V lost 5 bases and J lost 8 bases. CDR3 region: CASSPLTGVEAFF. As DNA, the CDR3 is TGTGCCAGCAGTCCACTGACAGGGGTGGAAGCTTTCTTT.

CDR3 in DNA: TGTGCCAGCAGCGCACAGGGTTTGGGCTACACCTTC. This codes for CASSAQGLGYTF. This sequence joins TRBV9 and TRBJ1-2; possible D gene TRBD1, 6 bases. The CDR3 sequence is 12 residues long. Germline V gene sequence: CDR1 SGDLS, CDR2 YYNGEE. Trimming took 3 bases from V and 8 from J, leaving 11 bases between them. The whole variable domain, filled in from reference TRBV9 and TRBJ1-2, reads DSGVTQTPKHLITATGQRVTLRCSPRSGDLSVYWYQQSLDQGLQFLIQYYNGEERAKGNILERFSAQQFPDLHSELNLSSLELGDSALYFCASSAQGLGYTFGSGTRLTVV.

V gene TRBV14 combines with J gene TRBJ2-3; D is uncertain. CDR1 and CDR2 from the germline V gene are SGHDN and FVKESK. V lost 5 bases and J 0 bases, leaving 12 bases between the germline ends. This CDR3 region has 15 residues. DNA of the CDR3: TGTGCCAGCAGCTCCCGACAAGCTAGCACAGATACGCAGTATTTT. Residues: CASSSRQASTDTQYF. The full variable domain, rest sourced from reference TRBV14 and TRBJ2-3, is EAGVTQFPSHSVIEKGQTVTLRCDPISGHDNLYWYRRVMGKEIKFLLHFVKESKQDESGMPNNRFLAERTGGTYSTLKVQPAELEDSGVYFCASSSRQASTDTQYFGPGTRLTVL.

In this sample, this clone turned up many times. This chain links TRBV7-2 with TRBJ2-5; D remains ambiguous. The V end lost 1 base, the J end lost 5 bases, and 11 bases lay between the germline ends. CDR1 is SGHTA and CDR2 is FQGNSA in the germline V gene. The CDR3 runs 14 residues. The CDR3 DNA sequence: TGTGCCAGCAGCTTAGAGGTGGAGTACGAGACCCAGTACTTC. Residues: CASSLEVEYETQYF.

The chain has TRBV9 and TRBJ2-3, with 9 nucleotides matching TRBD2. The V and J ends lost 7 bases and 3 bases, in that order; junction bases with no gene match: 6. The germline CDR1 and CDR2 sequences are SGDLS and YYNGEE. This CDR3 region has 14 residues. The CDR3 loop is CASRGTSLTDTQYF. CDR3 DNA: TGTGCCAGCCGCGGGACTAGCCTAACAGATACGCAGTATTTT.

The rearrangement joins TRBV5-1 to TRBJ2-1; D may be TRBD1 (6 bases). CDR3 length: 14 residues. V gave up 5 bases and J gave up 4 bases, with 13 bases separating them. The germline gives CDR1 SGHRS, CDR2 YFSETQ. The DNA of the CDR3 is TGCGCCAGCAGATCCGGGACACAGTACAATGAGCAGTTCTTC. It is translated as CASRSGTQYNEQFF. Filled out from reference TRBV5-1 and TRBJ2-1, the complete variable domain reads KAGVTQTPRYLIKTRGQQVTLSCSPISGHRSVSWYQQTPGQGLQFLFEYFSETQRNKGNFPGRFSGRQFSNSRSEMNVSTLELGDSALYLCASRSGTQYNEQFFGPGTRLTVL.

For the CDR3, the DNA is TGCGCCAGCAGCTTGGGTAGCGGGAGAATTATCTACGAGCAGTACTTC. It encodes CASSLGSGRIIYEQYF. The chain joins TRBV5-1 to TRBJ2-7; 9 bases map to TRBD2. Germline-derived CDR1 and CDR2 are SGHRS and YFSETQ. V was clipped by 0 bases and J by 3 bases; unmatched bases: 7. The CDR3 contains 16 residues.

The chain uses TRBV11-2 and TRBJ1-2; tentatively, D is TRBD1 (5 bases). The V and J ends lost 2 bases and 8 bases respectively, with 18 bases between them. CDR1 and CDR2 from the germline V gene are SGHAT and FQNNGV. The CDR3 runs to 15 residues. Here the CDR3 reads CASSLRSGQGNGYTF. DNA for the CDR3: TGTGCCAGCAGCTTAAGGTCGGGTCAGGGTAACGGCTACACCTTC.

The chain recombines TRBV12-5 with TRBJ2-1; 14 bases are a match to TRBD2. Germline V lookup: CDR1 LGHNT, CDR2 FRNRAP. V gave up 1 base and J gave up 6 bases; unmatched junction bases: 2. This CDR3 region has 16 residues. The CDR3 sequence is CASGLAGTSGSNEQFF. As DNA, the CDR3 is TGTGCTAGTGGTTTGGCCGGGACTAGCGGGAGCAATGAGCAGTTCTTC.

This clone was observed a handful of times. This chain's CDR3 is CASSLTPPSGYGYTF. The CDR3 region has the DNA TGTGCCAGCAGCTTAACCCCCCCCTCAGGGTATGGCTACACCTTC. The chain links TRBV13 to TRBJ1-2; D may be TRBD1 (5 bases). The CDR3 totals 15 residues. Germline V CDR1 and CDR2: PRHDT, FYEKMQ (reference sequence). V was trimmed by 2 bases and J by 5 bases, leaving 15 bases between them.

This clone was seen more than once but under ten times. The chain is built from TRBV6-2 or TRBV6-3 and TRBJ2-1, with 10 bases matching TRBD2. Germline V gene sequence: CDR1 MNHEY, CDR2 SVGEGT. J gave up 5 bases and V 2 bases, and 9 bases lay outside the gene matches. This CDR3 region has 17 residues. Here the CDR3 reads CASSYEAGGALHNEQFF. The CDR3 region has the DNA TGTGCCAGCAGTTACGAAGCGGGAGGGGCCCTACACAATGAGCAGTTCTTC.

The chain couples TRBV6-5 to TRBJ2-7; unclear D gene. The CDR3 is 12 residues long. Trimming stripped 8 bases from V and 6 bases from J, with 14 bases between. Germline lookup yields CDR1 MNHEY and CDR2 SVGAGI. The CDR3 region has the DNA TGTGCCAGCGGCGGAACTTGGGTCGAGCAGTACTTC. Amino acid sequence: CASGGTWVEQYF.

The genes are TRBV9 and TRBJ2-3; 10 bases agree with TRBD2. Per the germline V gene, CDR1 is SGDLS and CDR2 is YYNGEE. This CDR3 comprises 15 residues. V trimming: 1 base; J trimming: 6 bases; junction bases outside the gene matches: 5. The CDR3 here is CASSVLAGVSDTQYF. In DNA, the CDR3 is TGTGCCAGCAGCGTACTAGCGGGAGTTTCGGATACGCAGTATTTT.

This clone was counted a single time. Here the CDR3 reads CASSFTGGDYTEAFF. The CDR3 DNA reads as TGCGCCAGCAGCTTTACAGGGGGCGACTACACTGAAGCTTTCTTT. The chain employs TRBV5-1 and TRBJ1-1; 9 nucleotides agree with TRBD1. CDR3 size: 15 residues. V trimming: 2 bases; J trimming: 3 bases; junction bases outside the gene matches: 5. From germline, CDR1 is SGHRS and CDR2 YFSETQ.

The CDR3: CASSPSVGQNPSGNTIYF. CDR3 bases: TGCGCCAGCAGCCCGTCGGTGGGACAGAACCCCTCTGGAAACACCATATATTTT. V and J are TRBV5-1 and TRBJ1-3, with 7 bases identical to TRBD1. V was clipped by 4 bases and J by 0 bases; unmatched bases: 13. This CDR3 contains 18 residues. Germline V gene data show CDR1 as SGHRS and CDR2 as YFSETQ.

The chain has TRBV11-3 and TRBJ2-3; 7 bases are shared with TRBD2. Trimming removed 1 base from V and 2 bases from J; junction bases left unmatched: 6. Looked up from germline, CDR1 is SGHNT and CDR2 is YENEEA. The CDR3 contains 16 residues. DNA for the CDR3: TGTGCCAGCAGCTTAGTATCGGGGGGAGCCACAGATACGCAGTATTTT. It yields the protein CASSLVSGGATDTQYF.

This clone showed up just a few times. The rearrangement joins TRBV5-4 to TRBJ1-6, with D possibly being TRBD1 (5 bases). This CDR3 has 13 amino acids. Germline-derived CDR1 and CDR2 are SGHNT and YYREEE (reference sequence). The V gene lost 1 base and the J gene lost 10 bases, with 9 bases spanning the gap. The CDR3 spells CASSLSGGSPLHF. The CDR3 DNA reads as TGTGCCAGCAGCTTGTCGGGGGGATCACCCCTCCACTTT.

This rearrangement joins TRBV2 to TRBJ1-6; 7 bases match TRBD1. V lost 6 bases, J lost 7 bases, and 3 bases stayed unmatched. The CDR3 extends over 13 amino acids. CDR1 is SNHLY, CDR2 FYNNEI, per germline. In nucleotides, the CDR3 is TGTGCCAGCAGAGGGACAGAAAATTCACCCCTCCACTTT. This gives the protein CASRGTENSPLHF.

This rearrangement joins TRBV14 to TRBJ2-7; 10 nucleotides match TRBD1. Germline V CDR1 and CDR2: SGHDN, FVKESK. The trim removed 0 bases at V and 4 bases at J, leaving 24 bases unmatched. There are 22 residues in the CDR3. The CDR3 DNA reads as TGTGCCAGCAGCCAAGATCTTCTGACTTGGGGACAGGGGCAGACTCCGTGGTACGAGCAGTACTTC. Its translation is CASSQDLLTWGQGQTPWYEQYF.

The chain couples TRBV6-5 to TRBJ1-2; D is ambiguous. Germline V gives CDR1 MNHEY, CDR2 SVGAGI. This CDR3 has 14 amino acids. The germline V and J ends were trimmed by 2 bases and 0 bases, with 7 bases remaining between them. CDR3 coding DNA: TGTGCCAGCAGTTACGGAGAAGCTAACTATGGCTACACCTTC. Encoded protein: CASSYGEANYGYTF.

A few counts support this clone. The chain joins TRBV7-2 to TRBJ2-1; D gene ambiguous. V dropped 1 base and J dropped 12 bases, with 10 bases sitting between them. Germline V gives CDR1 SGHTA, CDR2 FQGNSA. This CDR3 comprises 12 residues. The CDR3 loop is CASSLVQRWQFF. CDR3 bases: TGTGCCAGCAGCTTAGTTCAGCGCTGGCAGTTCTTC.

This clone was found once. This chain uses TRBV3-1 (or the pseudogene TRBV3-2) with TRBJ2-7, with D uncertain. In germline, CDR1 is LGHDT, CDR2 YNNKEL (reference sequence). V dropped 1 base and J dropped 3 bases, with 7 bases sitting between them. The CDR3 runs 13 residues. The CDR3 DNA reads as TGTGCCAGCAGCCAAGTGGCTAGCTACGAGCAGTACTTC. Protein: CASSQVASYEQYF.

This chain uses TRBV5-5 with TRBJ2-7, with 9 nucleotides matching TRBD1. V trimming: 4 bases; J trimming: 2 bases; junction bases outside the gene matches: 10. CDR1 is SGHKS, CDR2 YYEKEE, per germline (reference sequence). The CDR3 spans 16 residues. The CDR3 DNA follows: TGTGCCAGCAGCGCCGCAGGACAGGGGCCGACCTACGAGCAGTACTTC. As protein: CASSAAGQGPTYEQYF.

This chain uses TRBV12-3 or TRBV12-4 with TRBJ1-2; D might be TRBD1 (6 bases). V lost 6 bases, J lost 8 bases, and 16 bases lay in between. The CDR3 covers 13 residues. This chain's CDR3 is CASSPNRAGGYTF. For the CDR3, the DNA is TGTGCCAGCAGCCCCAACAGGGCGGGCGGCTACACCTTC.

The sample holds one count of this clone. The sample holds other DNA sequences that translate to the same CDR3. The chain employs TRBV9 and TRBJ2-7; 8 nucleotides match TRBD2. CDR3 length: 14 amino acids. Germline V gene sequence: CDR1 SGDLS, CDR2 YYNGEE. J lost 3 bases, V lost 1 base, and 3 bases had no gene match. The CDR3 loop is CASSVSAGVYEQYF. Written as DNA, the CDR3 is TGTGCCAGCAGCGTATCAGCGGGAGTCTACGAGCAGTACTTC.